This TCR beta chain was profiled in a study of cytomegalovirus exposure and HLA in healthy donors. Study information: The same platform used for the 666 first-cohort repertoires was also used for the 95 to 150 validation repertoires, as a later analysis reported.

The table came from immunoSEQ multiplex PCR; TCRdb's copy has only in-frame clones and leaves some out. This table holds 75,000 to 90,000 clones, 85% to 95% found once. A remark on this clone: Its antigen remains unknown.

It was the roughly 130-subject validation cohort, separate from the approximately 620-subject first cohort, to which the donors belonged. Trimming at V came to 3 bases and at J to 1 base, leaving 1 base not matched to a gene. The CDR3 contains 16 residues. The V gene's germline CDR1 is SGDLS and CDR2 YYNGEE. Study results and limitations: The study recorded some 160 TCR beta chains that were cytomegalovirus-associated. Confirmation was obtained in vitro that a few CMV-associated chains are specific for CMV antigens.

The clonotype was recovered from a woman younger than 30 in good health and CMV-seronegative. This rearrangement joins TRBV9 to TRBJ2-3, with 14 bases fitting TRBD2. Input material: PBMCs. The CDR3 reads CASSGLAGGRTDTQYF. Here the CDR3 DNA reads TGTGCCAGCAGCGGACTAGCGGGGGGGCGCACAGATACGCAGTATTTT.